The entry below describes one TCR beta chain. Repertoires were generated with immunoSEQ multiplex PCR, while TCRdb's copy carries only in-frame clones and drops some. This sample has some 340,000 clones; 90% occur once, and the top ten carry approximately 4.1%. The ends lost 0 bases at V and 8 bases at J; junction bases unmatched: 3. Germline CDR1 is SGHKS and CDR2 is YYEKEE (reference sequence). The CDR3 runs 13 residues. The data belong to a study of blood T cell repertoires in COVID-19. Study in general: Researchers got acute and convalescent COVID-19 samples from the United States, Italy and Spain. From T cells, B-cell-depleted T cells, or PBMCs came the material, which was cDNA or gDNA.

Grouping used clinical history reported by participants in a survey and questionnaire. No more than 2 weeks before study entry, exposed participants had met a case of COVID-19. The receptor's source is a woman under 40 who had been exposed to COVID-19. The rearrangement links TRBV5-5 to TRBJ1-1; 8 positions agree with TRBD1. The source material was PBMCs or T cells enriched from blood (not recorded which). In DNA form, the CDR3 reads TGTGCCAGCAGCTTGGGAGACAGGGGAGAAGCTTTCTTT. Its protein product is CASSLGDRGEAFF.